These 27 T cell receptor beta chains were all obtained from the same sample, sequenced in a study of response to subunit inactivated influenza vaccine. TCRdb passed the RT-PCR reads through MiXCR, listing each CDR3 protein once. The sample consists of around 500,000 distinct CDR3 sequences, roughly 9.7% of them appearing once. The starting material was PBMCs from blood, obtained roughly 46 days after vaccination. The receptors derive from a man aged 50-59 years who received an inactivated influenza vaccine.

This clonotype was detected a few times. V and J are TRBV20-1 and TRBJ2-5, with 12 bases lining up with TRBD2. The CDR3 is made up of 16 amino acids. Germline values: CDR1 DFQATT, CDR2 SNEGSKA (reference sequence). V lost 5 bases to trimming and J lost 4 bases; unmatched junction nucleotides: 11. CDR3 sequence reads: CSAAPWTSGTAETQYF. In DNA form, the CDR3 reads TGCAGTGCTGCCCCATGGACTAGCGGGACCGCAGAGACCCAGTACTTC.

This clonotype has a handful of counts. The genes are TRBV4-3 and TRBJ1-2; D not resolved. The V end lost 0 bases, the J end lost 4 bases, and 12 bases lay between the germline ends. The CDR3 loop spans 15 amino acids. Germline V gene data show CDR1 as LGHNA and CDR2 as YSLEER. In DNA form, the CDR3 reads TGCGCCAGCAGCCAAGATCTGTTGACAATCTATGGCTACACCTTC. The encoded protein is CASSQDLLTIYGYTF.

This chain connects TRBV20-1 to TRBJ2-1; D not resolved. This CDR3 comprises 13 residues. Trimming removed 3 bases from V and 5 bases from J, with 11 bases in between. The germline V gene has CDR1 DFQATT and CDR2 SNEGSKA (reference sequence). CDR3 nucleotides: TGCAGTGCTAGCGGGCGCTCTAACAATGAGCAGTTCTTC. This encodes CSASGRSNNEQFF.

The sample holds a few counts of this clonotype. This chain uses TRBV7-8 with TRBJ2-1, with 8 bases aligning to TRBD2. The CDR3 length is 15 residues. V lost 6 bases and J lost 3; bases outside the gene matches: 7. CDR1 is SGHVS, CDR2 FQNEAQ, per germline. CDR3 in amino acids: CASSPRGGRYNEQFF. CDR3 bases: TGTGCCAGCAGTCCCCGGGGGGGCCGCTACAATGAGCAGTTCTTC.

CDR3: CASSTGTPPGTQYF. The CDR3 bases are TGTGCCAGCAGCACCGGAACCCCCCCGGGGACCCAGTACTTC. The J gene is TRBJ2-5, the V gene TRBV7-2; D ambiguous. The CDR3 runs to 14 residues. Trimming removed 5 bases at V and 7 bases at J, with 17 bases between. The germline V gene encodes CDR1 SGHTA and CDR2 FQGNSA. Drawing the rest from reference TRBV7-2 and TRBJ2-5, the complete variable domain is GAGVSQSPSNKVTEKGKDVELRCDPISGHTALYWYRQSLGQGLEFLIYFQGNSAPDKSGLPSDRFSAERTGGSVSTLTIQRTQQEDSAVYLCASSTGTPPGTQYFGPGTRLLVL.

At least ten counts were recorded for this clonotype. V and J are TRBV12-3 or TRBV12-4 and TRBJ2-3; possible D gene TRBD2, 5 bases. The V and J ends lost 8 bases and 2 bases respectively, with 17 bases between them. There are 15 residues in the CDR3. The CDR3 nucleotides read TGTGCCAGCGCCGAGCGGCCCGACTTCACAGATACGCAGTATTTT. Translation gives CASAERPDFTDTQYF.

The V and J genes are TRBV10-3 and TRBJ2-5; tentative D call: TRBD1 (6 bases). The CDR3 contains 15 residues. V was clipped by 6 bases and J by 2 bases, with 16 bases between them. Germline CDR1 reads ENHRY; CDR2 reads SYGVKD. The DNA for the CDR3 is TGTGCCATCAGCCCGACAGGAGCTACTCAAGAGACCCAGTACTTC. This encodes CAISPTGATQETQYF.

This clonotype was detected only a few times. An end of the junction differs from the germline gene, which may be a read error. V usage is TRBV7-9 and J usage is TRBJ2-1; 14 bases match TRBD2. The germline V gene encodes CDR1 SEHNR and CDR2 FQNEAQ (reference sequence). The CDR3 is 13 residues long. As DNA, the CDR3 is TGCTGGGCGGGGACTAGCGGGAGCAATGAGCAGTTCTTC. This gives the protein CWAGTSGSNEQFF.

The J gene is TRBJ2-2, the V gene TRBV15; 9 bases agree with TRBD1. This CDR3 comprises 14 residues. Germline lookup yields CDR1 LNHNV and CDR2 YYDKDF (reference sequence). The J segment lost 5 bases and the V segment lost 9 bases, leaving 7 bases of the junction unmatched. The chain's CDR3 is CATTRDRVTGELFF. Here the CDR3 DNA reads TGTGCCACAACCCGGGACAGGGTAACCGGGGAGCTGTTTTTT.

The sample holds a few counts of this clonotype. CDR3 coding DNA: TGCGCCAGCAGCCAAGATCAGGGGGCTGATGAAAAACTGTTTTTT. This encodes CASSQDQGADEKLFF. V and J are TRBV4-1 and TRBJ1-4, with 8 positions matching TRBD1. V dropped 0 bases and J dropped 6; count of bases not matched to a gene: 3. The CDR3 spans 15 residues. The V gene's germline CDR1 is MGHRA and CDR2 YSYEKL.

This clonotype was recorded many times. J is TRBJ2-7 and V is TRBV7-2; D ambiguous. The germline V gene has CDR1 SGHTA and CDR2 FQGNSA. The CDR3 totals 12 residues. V shed 5 bases and J shed 6 bases, with 11 bases lying between them. CDR3 loop: CASSPPTAEQYF. CDR3 DNA sequence: TGTGCCAGCAGCCCACCTACCGCCGAGCAGTACTTC.

Worth noting for this clonotype: This may stem from a read error, because a much larger clone lies one nucleotide away. The rearrangement uses TRBV12-3 or TRBV12-4 and TRBJ2-3, with 10 bases aligning to TRBD2. The CDR3 spans 21 residues. DNA for the CDR3: TGTGTCAGCAGTTTAGAGCCGGGACTAGCGATTGGGAGGGCCCTCACAGATACGCAGTATTTT. Translated, it gives CVSSLEPGLAIGRALTDTQYF.

V and J are TRBV6-2 or TRBV6-3 and TRBJ2-1; D may be TRBD2 (5 bases). With 5 bases removed from V and 2 bases from J, the gap between germline ends came to 13 bases. CDR1 is MNHEY and CDR2 is SVGEGT in the germline V gene. The CDR3 spans 15 residues. The CDR3 coding sequence is TGTGCCAGCAGTGCACTCCGGACTGCCTACAATGAGCAGTTCTTC. Encoded protein: CASSALRTAYNEQFF.

V is TRBV12-3 or TRBV12-4 and J is TRBJ1-3; D possibly corresponds to TRBD1 (6 bases). The CDR3 loop spans 15 amino acids. Trimming pared 3 bases from V and 0 bases from J, leaving 9 bases between. In DNA form, the CDR3 reads TGTGCCAGCAGTTTTGCGACAGGCTCTGGAAACACCATATATTTT. As protein: CASSFATGSGNTIYF.

This clonotype came up a few times. The chain joins TRBV10-3 to TRBJ2-2; unclear D gene. Germline CDR1 is ENHRY and CDR2 is SYGVKD. Trimming removed 8 bases at V and 8 bases at J, with 9 bases between. The CDR3 is 11 residues long. CDR3 residues: CAISQRGELFF. DNA of the CDR3: TGTGCCATCTCGCAAAGGGGGGAGCTGTTTTTT.

This chain uses TRBV12-3 or TRBV12-4 with TRBJ1-5; tentative D call: TRBD1 (6 bases). Trimming cost V 3 bases and J 3 bases, with 12 bases left between them. The CDR3 sequence is 15 residues long. The CDR3 reads CASSFSDRFNQPQHF. DNA of the CDR3: TGTGCCAGCAGTTTTTCGGACAGATTCAATCAGCCCCAGCATTTT.

This chain uses TRBV5-1 with TRBJ2-5, with TRBD2 identical over 8 bases. The CDR3 runs 16 residues. Germline CDR1 SGHRS, CDR2 YFSETQ. V lost 0 bases and J lost 4; bases outside the gene matches: 8. DNA for the CDR3: TGCGCCAGCAGCTTGGGGACTAGCCTATTACCAGAGACCCAGTACTTC. This encodes CASSLGTSLLPETQYF.

This clonotype was detected only a few times. The J gene is TRBJ1-5, the V gene TRBV6-5, with D perhaps TRBD1 (5 bases). The CDR3 is made up of 17 amino acids. The germline V and J ends were trimmed by 2 bases and 2 bases, with 16 bases remaining between them. CDR1 is MNHEY, CDR2 SVGAGI, per germline. The CDR3 region is CASSYAGREGRNQPQHF. In nucleotides, the CDR3 is TGTGCCAGCAGTTACGCTGGCAGGGAGGGTCGCAATCAGCCCCAGCATTTT.

The table lists this clonotype with a few counts. V usage is TRBV10-2 and J usage is TRBJ2-5; 7 bases are shared with TRBD2. The V gene's germline CDR1 is WSHSY and CDR2 SAAADI. The CDR3 consists of 14 residues. J was trimmed by 3 bases and V by 8 bases; bases with no gene match: 9. The CDR3 region has the DNA TGCGCCAGCGCCGACCCGGGGGGTGAAGAGACCCAGTACTTC. As protein: CASADPGGEETQYF.

This clonotype showed up just a few times. This chain joins TRBV18 and TRBJ2-1; 10 bases fit TRBD1. Germline loops: CDR1 KGHSH, CDR2 LQKENI. The CDR3 is made up of 15 amino acids. Unmatched junction bases numbered 13, after V lost 8 bases and J lost 9 bases. The CDR3 nucleotides read TGTGCCAGCGCCCCGTCGACCGGGACAGGGGTTGAGCAGTTCTTC. Amino acid sequence: CASAPSTGTGVEQFF. The whole variable domain, remainder taken from reference TRBV18 and TRBJ2-1, is NAGVMQNPRHLVRRRGQEARLRCSPMKGHSHVYWYRQLPEEGLKFMVYLQKENIIDESGMPKERFSAEFPKEGPSILRIQQVVRGDSAAYFCASAPSTGTGVEQFFGPGTRLTVL.

In this sample, this clonotype turned up once. The rearrangement joins TRBV10-3 to TRBJ2-3, with a possible D match to TRBD2 (6 bases). V lost 10 bases, J lost 6 bases, and 23 bases lay in between. This CDR3 comprises 15 residues. Germline lookup yields CDR1 ENHRY and CDR2 SYGVKD. DNA of the CDR3: TGTGCCACCTGGAGCCGGGACTCGGCGGGGGATACGCAGTATTTT. This sequence encodes CATWSRDSAGDTQYF.

This clonotype was detected only a few times. The gene calls are TRBV27 and TRBJ1-2; D gene unclear. The CDR3 runs to 14 residues. Trimming pared 7 bases from V and 1 base from J, leaving 13 bases between. Germline assignment: CDR1 MNHEY and CDR2 SMNVEV (reference sequence). In DNA form, the CDR3 reads TGTGCCAGCACCCCTGCCGGCCTTAACTATGGCTACACCTTC. This sequence encodes CASTPAGLNYGYTF.

This clonotype was seen more than once but under ten times. This chain connects TRBV5-6 to TRBJ2-7; 11 positions match TRBD1. Germline V gene lookup returns CDR1 SGHDT and CDR2 YYEEEE. Trimming took 5 bases from V and 3 from J; bases not matched to a gene: 4. The CDR3 extends over 14 amino acids. Here the CDR3 reads CASRVGTGGYEQYF. The CDR3 DNA is TGTGCCAGCAGAGTAGGGACAGGGGGCTACGAGCAGTACTTC.

The chain employs TRBV2 and TRBJ1-2; D uncertain. The V end lost 1 base, the J end lost 2 bases, and 5 bases lay between the germline ends. In germline, CDR1 is SNHLY, CDR2 FYNNEI. There are 13 residues in the CDR3. The CDR3 sequence is CASSEETNYGYTF. DNA of the CDR3: TGTGCCAGCAGTGAAGAAACCAACTATGGCTACACCTTC.

DNA of the CDR3: TGCGCCAGCAGCCTCCAAGGGGGAGCAACTAATGAAAAACTGTTTTTT. Translating it yields CASSLQGGATNEKLFF. The chain couples TRBV4-3 to TRBJ1-4; weak D call: TRBD1 (6 bases). Trimming left V 4 bases short and J 0 bases short, with 12 bases between. Germline lookup yields CDR1 LGHNA and CDR2 YSLEER. This CDR3 has 16 residues.

J is TRBJ2-1 and V is TRBV6-7; perhaps TRBD2 as D (6 bases). TRBV6-7 is identified as an open reading frame with a role that is uncertain. The CDR3 is 13 amino acids. Trimming cost V 11 bases and J 2 bases, with 13 bases left between them. This chain's CDR3 is CARGARAYNEQFF. As DNA, the CDR3 is TGTGCCCGCGGGGCGAGAGCCTACAATGAGCAGTTCTTC.

V gene TRBV6-1 combines with J gene TRBJ1-5; unclear D gene. The ends were cut back, 5 bases at V and 2 bases at J, with 10 bases in the middle. From germline, CDR1 is MNHNS and CDR2 SASEGT. This CDR3 contains 14 residues. In nucleotides, the CDR3 is TGTGCCAGCAGTCTCGGGCTAGGCAATCAGCCCCAGCATTTT. The encoded protein is CASSLGLGNQPQHF.